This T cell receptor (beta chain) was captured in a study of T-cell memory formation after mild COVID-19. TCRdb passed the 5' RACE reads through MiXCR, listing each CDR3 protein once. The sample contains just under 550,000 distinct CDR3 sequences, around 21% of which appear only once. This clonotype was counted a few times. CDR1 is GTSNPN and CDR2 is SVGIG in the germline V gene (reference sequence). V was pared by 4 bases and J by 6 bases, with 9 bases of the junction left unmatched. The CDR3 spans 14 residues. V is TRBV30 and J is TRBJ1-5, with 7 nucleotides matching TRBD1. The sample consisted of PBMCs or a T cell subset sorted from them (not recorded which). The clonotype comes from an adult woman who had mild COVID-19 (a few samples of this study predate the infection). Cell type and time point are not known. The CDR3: CAWTLQGSGQPQHF. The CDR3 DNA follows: TGTGCCTGGACCCTACAGGGGTCCGGTCAGCCCCAGCATTTT.